This T cell receptor beta chain was observed in a study of cytomegalovirus exposure and HLA in healthy donors. Study-level points and caveats: Per published accounts, TCR beta sequences correctly predicted the HLA-A and HLA-B alleles of most subjects. Highly shared sequence variants in one cluster were likely a sequencing artifact.

PCR involved 60 Vbeta and 13 Jbeta primers. Sequencing used immunoSEQ multiplex PCR; TCRdb keeps in-frame clones, though not all of them. Of about 130,000 clones in the sample, roughly 80% were seen once. Unmatched junction bases numbered 3, after V lost 0 bases and J lost 1 base. Germline V gene data show CDR1 as SGHRS and CDR2 as YFSETQ. The CDR3 is 16 amino acids. Comment on this clone: The target antigen is unknown.

The TCR originated in a female donor in good health and CMV-seronegative. The specimen sequenced was PBMCs. The chain has TRBV5-1 and TRBJ2-5, with TRBD2 matching over 10 bases. The CDR3 reads CASSLEASGGQETQYF. The CDR3 DNA is TGCGCCAGCAGCTTGGAGGCTAGCGGGGGCCAAGAGACCCAGTACTTC.